This is a list of T cell receptor beta chains from one sample in a study of cytomegalovirus exposure and HLA in healthy donors. Profiled with immunoSEQ multiplex PCR; TCRdb holds only in-frame clones, not every one. The record lists about 30,000 clones, of which the ten most abundant hold around 4.9%. The sequencing sample was made of PBMCs. The receptors derive from a female donor in good health and CMV-seronegative. Both conserved end residues are part of each CDR3. A D gene is named only where the DNA matches it firmly.

TRBD2 | TRBJ2-7 | TRBV28 | CASSPSGGIYEQYF | TGTGCCAGCAGCCCTAGCGGGGGGATCTACGAGCAGTACTTC
TRBD2 | TRBJ2-4 | TRBV9 | CASSVGLAGDTNIQYF | TGTGCCAGCAGCGTAGGTCTAGCGGGGGATACAAACATTCAGTACTTC
. | TRBJ1-4 | TRBV18 | CASSPKGDGEKLFF | TGTGCCAGCTCACCAAAGGGGGATGGCGAAAAACTGTTTTTT
TRBD1 | TRBJ2-3 | TRBV5-1 | CASSLLTGQSDTQYF | TGCGCCAGCAGCTTATTGACAGGGCAATCAGATACGCAGTATTTT
. | TRBJ2-2 | TRBV28 | CASSFLVIAGGAGELFF | TGTGCCAGCAGTTTTCTGGTCATAGCCGGCGGCGCCGGGGAGCTGTTTTTT
TRBD1 | TRBJ2-3 | TRBV6-1 | CASSETGGWDTQYF | TGTGCCAGCAGCGAGACAGGGGGCTGGGATACGCAGTATTTT
TRBD1 | TRBJ2-3 | TRBV11-2 | CASSSYGQESDTQYF | TGTGCCAGCAGCTCATACGGACAGGAGAGCGATACGCAGTATTTT
TRBD1 | TRBJ1-6 | TRBV2 | CASSTGERSPLHF | TGTGCCAGCAGTACAGGGGAGCGTTCACCCCTCCACTTT
. | TRBJ1-2 | TRBV5-4 | CASSRPKGDEGYTF | TGTGCCAGCAGCCGTCCAAAGGGGGACGAGGGCTACACCTTC
. | TRBJ2-3 | TRBV7-2 | CASSVTDSILSTDTQYF | TGTGCCAGCAGTGTCACGGACAGTATCCTTAGCACAGATACGCAGTATTTT
. | TRBJ1-1 | TRBV11-1 | CASSLGSVMNTEAFF | TGTGCCAGCAGCTTAGGATCGGTCATGAACACTGAAGCTTTCTTT
TRBD1 | TRBJ2-6 | TRBV7-3 | CASSLSAGGSGANVLTF | TGTGCCAGCAGCTTAAGTGCAGGGGGCTCTGGGGCCAACGTCCTGACTTTC
TRBD2 | TRBJ2-1 | TRBV29-1 | CSVSGTSGGSGSYNEQFF | TGCAGCGTTTCCGGGACTAGCGGGGGTTCCGGCTCCTACAATGAGCAGTTCTTC
. | TRBJ2-1 | TRBV27 | CASRLSYNEQFF | TGTGCCAGCAGGCTGAGCTATAATGAGCAGTTCTTC
TRBD2 | TRBJ2-7 | TRBV7-9 | CASSPGGAYEQYF | TGTGCCAGCAGCCCCGGGGGGGCCTACGAGCAGTACTTC
TRBD1 | TRBJ1-2 | TRBV4-1 | CASSQEGQGSGYGYTF | TGCGCCAGCAGCCAAGAGGGACAGGGAAGTGGTTATGGCTACACCTTC
. | TRBJ2-1 | TRBV30 | CAWKPRASHEQFF | TGTGCCTGGAAACCGAGGGCTAGCCATGAGCAGTTCTTC
. | TRBJ1-4 | TRBV30 | CAWSVPRLLSTNEKLFF | TGTGCCTGGAGTGTCCCCAGGCTCCTCTCAACTAATGAAAAACTGTTTTTT
TRBD2 | TRBJ2-5 | TRBV6-1 | CASRAPGLAAETQYF | TGTGCCAGCAGGGCCCCGGGACTAGCGGCAGAGACCCAGTACTTC
. | TRBJ2-7 | TRBV9 | CASSPRRGEQYF | TGTGCCAGCAGCCCAAGAAGGGGAGAGCAGTACTTC
. | TRBJ1-4 | TRBV27 | CASSLGRRGATNEKLFF | TGTGCCAGCAGTTTGGGAAGACGGGGAGCAACTAATGAAAAACTGTTTTTT
TRBD2 | TRBJ2-1 | TRBV25-1 | CASGASGYLNEQFF | TGTGCCAGCGGGGCTAGCGGGTATCTCAATGAGCAGTTCTTC
. | TRBJ1-2 | TRBV4-1 | CASSQGMARGTNYGYTF | TGCGCCAGCAGCCAAGGTATGGCGCGAGGTACAAACTATGGTTACACCTTC
. | TRBJ1-1 | TRBV18 | CASSPPGRPAGEAFF | TGTGCCAGCTCACCACCCGGCAGGCCGGCGGGTGAAGCTTTCTTT
. | TRBJ1-4 | TRBV4-1 | CASSTSGGGGTNEKLFF | TGCGCCAGCAGCACCTCGGGGGGCGGTGGAACTAATGAAAAACTGTTTTTT
. | TRBJ2-1 | TRBV7-8 | CASSLGELGGNEQFF | TGTGCCAGCAGCTTAGGAGAGTTAGGGGGCAATGAGCAGTTCTTC
TRBD2 | TRBJ2-4 | TRBV5-1 | CASSFGGGGGYIQYF | TGCGCCAGCAGCTTCGGCGGGGGAGGTGGTTACATTCAGTACTTC
TRBD2 | TRBJ2-3 | TRBV7-6 | CASSSISSGGTDTQYF | TGTGCCAGCAGCTCCATTTCTAGCGGGGGAACAGATACGCAGTATTTT
. | TRBJ2-1 | TRBV9 | CASSSYDEQFF | TGTGCCAGCAGCTCCTACGATGAGCAGTTCTTC
TRBD1 | TRBJ1-1 | TRBV11-3 | CASSSQGYTEAFF | TGTGCCAGCAGCTCACAGGGGTACACTGAAGCTTTCTTT
. | TRBJ2-7 | TRBV7-9 | CASSHRDFYEQYF | TGTGCCAGCAGCCACCGGGACTTCTACGAGCAGTACTTC
. | TRBJ1-2 | TRBV13 | CASSLVAGVPGNQYGYTF | TGTGCCAGCAGCTTAGTCGCAGGGGTTCCAGGGAATCAATATGGCTACACCTTC
TRBD2 | TRBJ2-7 | TRBV27 | CASSLGGGGTYEQYF | TGTGCCAGCAGTTTGGGTGGGGGGGGTACCTACGAGCAGTACTTC
. | TRBJ2-1 | TRBV18 | CASSLDISNEQFF | TGTGCCAGCTCACTTGACATTTCCAATGAGCAGTTCTTC
TRBD2 | TRBJ2-7 | TRBV29-1 | CSVAAGGRVYEQYF | TGCAGCGTTGCGGCGGGGGGAAGAGTCTACGAGCAGTACTTC
. | TRBJ2-7 | TRBV4-1 | CASSQPRDSKSYEQYF | TGCGCCAGCAGCCAACCCCGGGACTCCAAGAGCTACGAGCAGTACTTC
. | TRBJ2-7 | TRBV2 | CASSVVPIPGEQYF | TGTGCCAGCAGTGTTGTACCAATACCGGGCGAGCAGTACTTC
TRBD1 | TRBJ1-2 | TRBV11-2 | CASSLYRGTSYGYTF | TGTGCCAGCAGCTTGTACAGGGGTACGAGCTATGGCTACACCTTC
. | TRBJ1-5 | TRBV28 | CASRTQVTGQPQHF | TGTGCCAGCAGGACGCAGGTTACGGGGCAGCCCCAGCATTTT
. | TRBJ1-2 | TRBV9 | CASSVADRANYGYTF | TGTGCCAGCAGCGTTGCGGACAGAGCTAACTATGGCTACACCTTC
TRBD2 | TRBJ2-7 | TRBV27 | CASSLLAGGSPYEQYF | TGTGCCAGCAGTTTATTGGCGGGGGGGTCACCCTACGAGCAGTACTTC
TRBD1 | TRBJ1-4 | TRBV7-2 | CASSRTGLGEKLFF | TGTGCCAGCAGCCGGACAGGTCTAGGAGAAAAACTGTTTTTT
. | TRBJ1-1 | TRBV28 | CASSLSYTEAFF | TGTGCCAGCAGTTTATCTTACACTGAAGCTTTCTTT
. | TRBJ1-3 | TRBV5-1 | CASSGGDSGNTIYF | TGCGCCAGCAGCGGAGGGGACTCTGGAAACACCATATATTTT
TRBD1 | TRBJ2-6 | TRBV19 | CASKTGTELKSGANVLTF | TGTGCCAGCAAAACGGGGACAGAACTAAAGTCTGGGGCCAACGTCCTGACTTTC
. | TRBJ1-4 | TRBV11-2 | CASSLGGGTRNEKLFF | TGTGCCAGCAGCTTAGGCGGAGGAACCCGTAATGAAAAACTGTTTTTT
. | TRBJ2-4 | TRBV7-8 | CASSSSVYIQYF | TGTGCCAGCAGCTCTTCGGTATACATTCAGTACTTC
. | TRBJ1-1 | TRBV6-4 | CASSEQGNTEAFF | TGTGCCAGCAGTGAGCAGGGGAACACTGAAGCTTTCTTT
TRBD1 | TRBJ2-5 | TRBV7-9 | CASGTGPAQYF | TGTGCCAGCGGGACAGGACCGGCCCAGTACTTC
TRBD2 | TRBJ2-1 | TRBV9 | CASSPHGGAMDEQFF | TGTGCCAGCAGCCCCCACGGGGGGGCGATGGATGAGCAGTTCTTC
. | TRBJ2-4 | TRBV7-2 | CASSLGLGAEGLAKNIQYF | TGTGCCAGCAGCTTAGGGTTGGGGGCCGAGGGTCTAGCCAAAAACATTCAGTACTTC
. | TRBJ1-2 | TRBV7-2 | CASSPRTDLYGYTF | TGTGCCAGCAGCCCACGGACAGACCTCTATGGCTACACCTTC
TRBD2 | TRBJ2-5 | TRBV2 | CATPGEGGETQYF | TGTGCCACCCCGGGGGAGGGAGGGGAGACCCAGTACTTC
. | TRBJ1-1 | TRBV28 | CASSLAGDNTEAFF | TGTGCCAGCAGTTTAGCAGGGGACAACACTGAAGCTTTCTTT
. | TRBJ2-3 | TRBV9 | CASSVGLANTDTQYF | TGTGCCAGCAGCGTAGGCCTAGCGAACACAGATACGCAGTATTTT
TRBD1 | TRBJ2-2 | TRBV18 | CASSPAGTGNTGELFF | TGTGCCAGCTCACCTGCCGGGACAGGCAACACCGGGGAGCTGTTTTTT
TRBD2 | TRBJ2-7 | TRBV2 | CASTPMGGTSKNEQYF | TGTGCCAGCACCCCGATGGGGGGGACTAGCAAAAACGAGCAGTACTTC
TRBD1 | TRBJ1-5 | TRBV19 | CASSTRDRANQPQHF | TGTGCCAGTAGTACACGGGACAGGGCTAATCAACCCCAGCATTTT
. | TRBJ1-6 | TRBV4-1 | CASRGANSPLHF | TGCGCCAGCAGAGGAGCTAATTCACCCCTCCACTTT